Shown below are 5 T cell receptor beta chains from a single sample sequenced in a study of blood T cell repertoires in COVID-19 (TCRdb year 2020). Library preparation employed the immunoSEQ multiplex PCR assay. TCRdb re-hosts the immuneACCESS table, in-frame sequences only. Its copies lack some clones; in the studies checked, an unresolved V gene accounts for under half of them, and the cause for the rest is not known. For this sample the table gives over 85,000 clones, of which more than 90% were detected only once. The top ten clones comprise 1.5% to 2% of the sample. The sequencing input was peripheral blood. The receptors shown here come from a woman aged 50 to 60 with COVID-19, enrolled during active disease.

This chain joins TRBV20-1 and TRBJ2-4, with 7 nucleotides matching TRBD1. CDR3 length equals 16 residues. Germline values: CDR1 DFQATT, CDR2 SNEGSKA (reference sequence). With 3 bases clipped from V and 0 bases from J, the junction kept 8 bases outside the gene matches. The CDR3 sequence is CSASATGSLAKNIQYF. The DNA for the CDR3 is TGCAGTGCTAGTGCGACAGGGTCGCTAGCCAAAAACATTCAGTACTTC.

The chain couples TRBV6-5 to TRBJ2-2; 9 nucleotides match TRBD1. J was trimmed by 4 bases and V by 6 bases; bases with no gene match: 6. CDR3 length: 15 amino acids. From germline, CDR1 is MNHEY and CDR2 SVGAGI. The chain's CDR3 is CASSLTGGGTGELFF. The CDR3 DNA reads as TGTGCCAGCAGCCTGACAGGGGGGGGCACCGGGGAGCTGTTTTTT.

This clone was observed once. The chain uses TRBV30 and TRBJ1-5, with a possible D match to TRBD1 (6 bases). Trimming left V 2 bases short and J 4 bases short, with 9 bases between. This CDR3 is 13 amino acids long. Germline-derived CDR1 and CDR2 are GTSNPN and SVGIG (reference sequence). The chain's CDR3 is CAWSSGENQPQHF. The DNA for the CDR3 is TGTGCCTGGAGTTCAGGGGAGAATCAGCCCCAGCATTTT.

V and J are TRBV5-1 and TRBJ2-7; D may be TRBD1 (6 bases). Per the germline V gene, CDR1 is SGHRS and CDR2 is YFSETQ. V dropped 0 bases and J dropped 7 bases, with 17 bases sitting between them. The CDR3 totals 15 residues. DNA for the CDR3: TGCGCCAGCAGCTTGGAGGGTCGCAGGGGTCAAGAGCAGTACGTC. Residues: CASSLEGRRGQEQYV.

This clone has a single count. This chain uses TRBV29-1 with TRBJ2-7; TRBD1 aligns across 10 bases. Trimming removed 3 bases from V and 2 bases from J; junction bases left unmatched: 13. The CDR3 length is 17 residues. Germline V CDR1 and CDR2: SQVTM, ANQGSEA. The chain's CDR3 is CSVDEKMGGQGPYEQYV. The CDR3, as DNA: TGCAGCGTTGATGAAAAAATGGGGGGACAGGGGCCCTACGAGCAGTACGTC.